These 19 T cell receptor beta chains share one sample of origin, sequenced in a study of T cells in localized non-small cell lung cancer. Sequenced by immunoSEQ multiplex PCR; TCRdb stores in-frame clones only, minus some. The sample gives about 21,000 clones, roughly 88% of which show up once; 25% to 35% is in the top ten. Here the sequenced sample was peripheral blood mononuclear cells, taken before any cancer treatment. These receptors were taken from a male donor aged 60 or older with stage II lung adenocarcinoma.

The rearrangement joins TRBV23-1 to TRBJ2-7; D call uncertain. TRBV23-1 falls under the ORF class, with uncertain function. V lost 1 base to trimming and J lost 0 bases, with 22 bases between them. This CDR3 spans 19 amino acids. Here the CDR3 DNA reads TGCGCCAGCAGTCAATACCGGGTTAGTAGTCTCCAGTGCTCCTACGAGCAGTACTTC. This translates into CASSQYRVSSLQCSYEQYF.

Here the CDR3 DNA reads TGTGCCAGCAGCTTAGGGAGGGACAGGACCTACGAGCAGTACTTC. This translates into CASSLGRDRTYEQYF. This chain uses TRBV7-9 with TRBJ2-7; TRBD1 matches at 8 bases. CDR1 and CDR2 (germline): SEHNR, FQNEAQ (reference sequence). The trim removed 1 base at V and 2 bases at J, leaving 4 bases unmatched. This CDR3 has 15 residues.

J is TRBJ1-1 and V is TRBV13; D is unclear. The V gene's germline CDR1 is PRHDT and CDR2 FYEKMQ (reference sequence). The ends were cut back, 3 bases at V and 0 bases at J, with 5 bases in the middle. The CDR3 runs to 13 residues. The CDR3 bases are TGTGCCAGCAGCTTTCGTATGAACACTGAAGCTTTCTTT. Its protein product is CASSFRMNTEAFF.

The chain links TRBV2 to TRBJ2-7, with TRBD1 as a possible D gene (6 bases). The CDR3 runs 15 residues. The germline V gene has CDR1 SNHLY and CDR2 FYNNEI. Trimming took off 4 bases at V and 1 base at J, with 14 bases between the two ends. The CDR3 DNA is TGTGCCAGCAGTGCCTTGGGACAAGTATCCTACGAGCAGTACTTC. Protein sequence: CASSALGQVSYEQYF.

The chain carries TRBV4-1 and TRBJ2-5, with a weak D call TRBD2 (5 bases). With 4 bases removed from V and 3 bases from J, the gap between germline ends came to 15 bases. The V gene's germline CDR1 is MGHRA and CDR2 YSYEKL. The CDR3 spans 15 residues. CDR3 amino acids: CASSPPGSDKETQYF. CDR3 nucleotides: TGCGCCAGCAGCCCTCCGGGGTCGGATAAAGAGACCCAGTACTTC.

The J gene is TRBJ1-5, the V gene TRBV28; D unclear. V lost 2 bases to trimming and J lost 7 bases, with 9 bases between them. The germline V gene has CDR1 MDHEN and CDR2 SYDVKM. The CDR3 loop spans 13 amino acids. DNA for the CDR3: TGTGCCAGCAGTTTAAAAGGAGGGCAGCCCCAGCATTTT. Translation: CASSLKGGQPQHF.

In this sample, this clone turned up once. The rearrangement links TRBV5-8 to TRBJ2-1, with a tentative D call TRBD2 (6 bases). With 5 bases removed from V and 3 bases from J, the gap between germline ends came to 15 bases. Per germline, CDR1 SGHTS and CDR2 YDEGEE. There are 15 residues in the CDR3. The chain's CDR3 is CASSLAGQIYNEQFF. The CDR3 region has the DNA TGTGCCAGCAGTCTCGCGGGGCAGATCTACAATGAGCAGTTCTTC.

This clone showed up just once. The chain combines TRBV18 with TRBJ1-1; D uncertain. This CDR3 has 16 residues. The V gene's germline CDR1 is KGHSH and CDR2 LQKENI. Trimming took 3 bases from V and 8 from J, leaving 22 bases between them. CDR3 region: CASSPPSGRTSGEAFF. The CDR3 DNA reads as TGTGCCAGCTCACCCCCCAGTGGCAGGACCTCCGGAGAAGCTTTCTTT.

The chain carries TRBV9 and TRBJ2-1; 9 bases match TRBD2. The CDR3 length is 16 residues. V trimming: 0 bases; J trimming: 7 bases; junction bases outside the gene matches: 8. Per germline, CDR1 SGDLS and CDR2 YYNGEE. The CDR3 protein is CASSVGGGRGPNEQFF. DNA of the CDR3: TGTGCCAGCAGCGTAGGGGGCGGGAGGGGTCCTAATGAGCAGTTCTTC. The full variable domain, in which reference TRBV9 and TRBJ2-1 provide the parts outside the CDR3, is DSGVTQTPKHLITATGQRVTLRCSPRSGDLSVYWYQQSLDQGLQFLIQYYNGEERAKGNILERFSAQQFPDLHSELNLSSLELGDSALYFCASSVGGGRGPNEQFFGPGTRLTVL.

This chain uses TRBV11-2 with TRBJ2-3; D ambiguous. The CDR3 is 13 amino acids. Germline lookup yields CDR1 SGHAT and CDR2 FQNNGV. V lost 1 base to trimming and J lost 5 bases, with 7 bases between them. CDR3 DNA: TGTGCCAGCAGCTTAGGTCTGGGAGATACGCAGTATTTT. It yields the protein CASSLGLGDTQYF. Drawing the rest from reference TRBV11-2 and TRBJ2-3, the complete variable domain is EAGVAQSPRYKIIEKRQSVAFWCNPISGHATLYWYQQILGQGPKLLIQFQNNGVVDDSQLPKDRFSAERLKGVDSTLKIQPAKLEDSAVYLCASSLGLGDTQYFGPGTRLTVL.

A remark on this clone: The same CDR3 also results from other DNA sequences found in this sample. V and J are TRBV7-9 and TRBJ2-7, with D possibly being TRBD1 (6 bases). This CDR3 comprises 13 residues. Deletions cut 4 bases from V and 4 bases from J, with 11 bases between. Looked up from germline, CDR1 is SEHNR and CDR2 is FQNEAQ (reference sequence). In DNA, the CDR3 is TGTGCCAGCAGCTCAGGACAGTTTTACGAGCAGTACTTC. Protein product: CASSSGQFYEQYF.

The chain combines TRBV5-1 with TRBJ2-7; D remains ambiguous. The CDR3 contains 15 residues. Germline V gene data show CDR1 as SGHRS and CDR2 as YFSETQ. V lost 3 bases, J lost 6 bases, and 19 bases lay in between. The CDR3 region is CASSSLSDAFGEQYF. The CDR3 nucleotides read TGCGCCAGCAGCTCCCTTTCGGACGCGTTCGGCGAGCAGTACTTC.

The rearrangement uses TRBV7-9 and TRBJ2-3, with D perhaps TRBD2 (5 bases). V was pared by 1 base and J by 8 bases, with 7 bases between. CDR3 length: 12 residues. The germline V gene encodes CDR1 SEHNR and CDR2 FQNEAQ (reference sequence). CDR3 nucleotides: TGTGCCAGCAGCTTAGTAGGGAGTACGCAGTATTTT. This codes for CASSLVGSTQYF.

V is TRBV14 and J is TRBJ1-2, with D possibly being TRBD1 (5 bases). The CDR3 is 13 amino acids. The V gene lost 0 bases and the J gene lost 8 bases, with 10 bases spanning the gap. The germline gives CDR1 SGHDN, CDR2 FVKESK. CDR3 protein: CASSQEEGFGYTF. The CDR3 DNA reads as TGTGCCAGCAGCCAAGAGGAGGGGTTCGGCTACACCTTC.

This clone has only one observation. This chain connects TRBV18 to TRBJ1-3; D gene unclear. Germline assignment: CDR1 KGHSH and CDR2 LQKENI. The CDR3 sequence is 14 residues long. Trimming stripped 6 bases from V and 0 bases from J, with 9 bases between. The CDR3 nucleotides read TGTGCCAGCTCTCGCCCAGCCTCTGGAAACACCATATATTTT. Its protein product is CASSRPASGNTIYF.

The chain uses TRBV7-2 and TRBJ2-1; D not resolved. Germline lookup yields CDR1 SGHTA and CDR2 FQGNSA. The CDR3 totals 12 residues. Deletions cut 4 bases from V and 8 bases from J, with 9 bases between. The CDR3 DNA reads as TGTGCCAGCAGCTCGCACGTAGATGAGCAGTTCTTC. It codes for CASSSHVDEQFF.

The J gene is TRBJ1-1, the V gene TRBV10-3; TRBD1 matches 7 bases. This CDR3 has 14 amino acids. The V gene's germline CDR1 is ENHRY and CDR2 SYGVKD. Germline trimming cut 11 bases from V and 1 base from J; bases unmatched to any gene: 10. This CDR3 reads CAAGGQPSNTEAFF. The CDR3 DNA reads TGTGCCGCAGGGGGACAGCCTTCGAACACTGAAGCTTTCTTT.

V gene TRBV19 combines with J gene TRBJ2-3, with D possibly TRBD2 on 5 matching bases. In germline, CDR1 is LNHDA, CDR2 SQIVND (reference sequence). This CDR3 has 17 residues. Trimming stripped 5 bases from V and 2 bases from J, with 20 bases between. Written as DNA, the CDR3 is TGTGCCAGTAGTCGGCCCAGAGGGCGCCCTAACACAGATACGCAGTATTTT. Protein product: CASSRPRGRPNTDTQYF.

This rearrangement joins TRBV5-1 to TRBJ2-3, with D tentatively TRBD2 (6 bases). The CDR3 length is 13 residues. Germline V lookup: CDR1 SGHRS, CDR2 YFSETQ. V lost 7 bases, J lost 3 bases, and 12 bases lay in between. CDR3 nucleotide sequence: TGCGCCAGCTCTGAAGGACTAACAGATACGCAGTATTTT. This codes for CASSEGLTDTQYF.